These T cell receptor beta chains were read from a single sample in a study of tumor-infiltrating lymphocytes in localized non-small cell lung cancer. Clones were sequenced by immunoSEQ multiplex PCR, and TCRdb holds only the in-frame ones, with some missing. This repertoire shows about 3,800 clones, 60% to 70% found once; its top ten account for about 16%. The sequenced sample was uninvolved lung tissue not adjacent to the tumor. The receptor source for this set is a human donor with non-small cell lung cancer. Both conserved end residues are part of each CDR3. Fields, in order: V gene, CDR3 length, clone size, J gene, D gene, CDR3 DNA, CDR3 protein. A D gene is named only where the DNA matches it firmly. Clone sizes are given selectively: once, few, many, or a class where the clone is expanded.

V gene: TRBV19; CDR3 length: 14; clone size: .; J gene: TRBJ1-1; D gene: TRBD1; CDR3 DNA: TGTGCCAGTAGTACACAGGGGGCTGGTACTGAAGCTTTCTTT; CDR3 protein: CASSTQGAGTEAFF
V gene: TRBV29-1; CDR3 length: 16; clone size: once; J gene: TRBJ2-1; D gene: TRBD2; CDR3 DNA: TGCAGCGTTGACAGGGAGCGGGAGGGCCTCTGGAATGAGCAGTTCTTC; CDR3 protein: CSVDREREGLWNEQFF
V gene: TRBV11-2; CDR3 length: 15; clone size: few; J gene: TRBJ2-5; D gene: .; CDR3 DNA: TGTGCCAGCACTCCCTTGGAGCTTAGCATGGAGACCCAGTACTTC; CDR3 protein: CASTPLELSMETQYF
V gene: TRBV5-1; CDR3 length: 14; clone size: .; J gene: TRBJ2-3; D gene: TRBD2; CDR3 DNA: TGCGCCAGCAGCCCAGCGGGGGGTGAAGATACGCAGTATTTT; CDR3 protein: CASSPAGGEDTQYF
V gene: TRBV19; CDR3 length: 13; clone size: .; J gene: TRBJ1-1; D gene: .; CDR3 DNA: TGTGCCAGTAGTATAGAAGGCACCCGCCGGGCTTTCTTT; CDR3 protein: CASSIEGTRRAFF
V gene: TRBV5-1; CDR3 length: 14; clone size: .; J gene: TRBJ1-2; D gene: TRBD1; CDR3 DNA: TGCGCCAGCAGCCCCGGACAGGGGGCGAGTGGCTACACCTTC; CDR3 protein: CASSPGQGASGYTF
V gene: TRBV18; CDR3 length: 14; clone size: .; J gene: TRBJ2-3; D gene: .; CDR3 DNA: TGTGCCAGCTCACCACAGAGTAGCACAGATACGCAGTATTTT; CDR3 protein: CASSPQSSTDTQYF
V gene: TRBV2; CDR3 length: 14; clone size: .; J gene: TRBJ2-3; D gene: .; CDR3 DNA: TGTGCCAGCAGTGAAGCGACGGACACAGATACGCAGTATTTT; CDR3 protein: CASSEATDTDTQYF
V gene: TRBV4-2; CDR3 length: 15; clone size: few; J gene: TRBJ1-1; D gene: TRBD1; CDR3 DNA: TGTGCCAGCAGCCAGGACCAGACAGGGAGTACTGAAGCTTTCTTT; CDR3 protein: CASSQDQTGSTEAFF
V gene: TRBV7-9; CDR3 length: 14; clone size: .; J gene: TRBJ2-7; D gene: TRBD2; CDR3 DNA: TGTGCCAGCACCCCTAGCGGGGTAGCATACGAGCAGTACTTC; CDR3 protein: CASTPSGVAYEQYF
V gene: TRBV6-1; CDR3 length: 14; clone size: .; J gene: TRBJ2-2; D gene: .; CDR3 DNA: TGTGCCAGCAAGGAAATAGCCAACACCGGGGAGCTGTTTTTT; CDR3 protein: CASKEIANTGELFF
V gene: TRBV27; CDR3 length: 12; clone size: .; J gene: TRBJ2-7; D gene: .; CDR3 DNA: TGTGCCAGGGACGGTAGCTCCTACGAGCAGTACTTC; CDR3 protein: CARDGSSYEQYF
V gene: TRBV2; CDR3 length: 17; clone size: few; J gene: TRBJ2-2; D gene: TRBD1; CDR3 DNA: TGTGCCAGCACAACACCCCGGGACAGAGAAAACACCGGGGAGCTGTTTTTT; CDR3 protein: CASTTPRDRENTGELFF
V gene: TRBV5-4; CDR3 length: 16; clone size: .; J gene: TRBJ2-2; D gene: TRBD2; CDR3 DNA: TGTGCCAGCAGCTCCGGGGGGGGGCAAGGGGCCGGGGAGCTGTTTTTT; CDR3 protein: CASSSGGGQGAGELFF
V gene: TRBV7-3; CDR3 length: 15; clone size: .; J gene: TRBJ2-7; D gene: .; CDR3 DNA: TGTGCCAGCAGCTCAAGTGGCTGGGGGCGCAACGAGCAGTACTTC; CDR3 protein: CASSSSGWGRNEQYF
V gene: TRBV6-5; CDR3 length: 12; clone size: .; J gene: TRBJ1-2; D gene: .; CDR3 DNA: TGTGCCAGCGACTTAGGCCGTCTCGGCTACACCTTC; CDR3 protein: CASDLGRLGYTF
V gene: TRBV2; CDR3 length: 13; clone size: .; J gene: TRBJ2-7; D gene: TRBD1; CDR3 DNA: TGTGCCAGCACCCTGACAGGGAACTACGAGCAGTACTTC; CDR3 protein: CASTLTGNYEQYF
V gene: TRBV28; CDR3 length: 15; clone size: .; J gene: TRBJ1-2; D gene: .; CDR3 DNA: TGTGCCAGCACCCCCACCGATCAAGCTAACTATGGCTACACCTTC; CDR3 protein: CASTPTDQANYGYTF
V gene: TRBV5-8; CDR3 length: 14; clone size: .; J gene: TRBJ2-1; D gene: TRBD1; CDR3 DNA: TGTGCCAGCAGCTCCGGACAGGGGCGGGATGAGCAGTTCTTC; CDR3 protein: CASSSGQGRDEQFF
V gene: TRBV4-1; CDR3 length: 17; clone size: once; J gene: TRBJ2-2; D gene: .; CDR3 DNA: TGCGCCAGCAGCCTGACATCCGGGACCGAGGCCTCCGGGGAGCTGTTTTTT; CDR3 protein: CASSLTSGTEASGELFF
V gene: TRBV5-1; CDR3 length: 13; clone size: .; J gene: TRBJ2-3; D gene: .; CDR3 DNA: TGCGCCAGCACCCCCTGGGGGGTAGATACGCAGTATTTT; CDR3 protein: CASTPWGVDTQYF
V gene: TRBV19; CDR3 length: 14; clone size: .; J gene: TRBJ1-2; D gene: .; CDR3 DNA: TGTGCCAGTAGTATAAAGCAGGTGCTCTATGGCTACACCTTC; CDR3 protein: CASSIKQVLYGYTF
V gene: TRBV19; CDR3 length: 15; clone size: .; J gene: TRBJ1-3; D gene: .; CDR3 DNA: TGTGCCAGTAGTATTCAGGGAAGATCTGGAAACACCATATATTTT; CDR3 protein: CASSIQGRSGNTIYF
V gene: TRBV4-1; CDR3 length: 15; clone size: .; J gene: TRBJ2-7; D gene: TRBD1; CDR3 DNA: TGCGCCAGCAGCCGTTGGACAGGGACTTCCTACGAGCAGTACTTC; CDR3 protein: CASSRWTGTSYEQYF
V gene: TRBV7-9; CDR3 length: 12; clone size: .; J gene: TRBJ2-3; D gene: .; CDR3 DNA: TGTGCCAGCAGTCCCAGCACAGATACGCAGTATTTT; CDR3 protein: CASSPSTDTQYF
V gene: TRBV5-1; CDR3 length: 13; clone size: once; J gene: TRBJ1-5; D gene: .; CDR3 DNA: TGCGCCAGCAGCGGGCAGCCCAATCAGCCCCAGCATTTT; CDR3 protein: CASSGQPNQPQHF
V gene: TRBV6-1; CDR3 length: 17; clone size: .; J gene: TRBJ1-6; D gene: TRBD1; CDR3 DNA: TGTGCCAGCAGTGAGGACAGGAAAAGCTCCTATAATTCACCCCTCCACTTT; CDR3 protein: CASSEDRKSSYNSPLHF
V gene: TRBV18; CDR3 length: 14; clone size: .; J gene: TRBJ1-2; D gene: TRBD1; CDR3 DNA: TGTGCCAGCTCCCCGGGACAGGGGGATGGTGGCTACACCTTC; CDR3 protein: CASSPGQGDGGYTF
V gene: TRBV30; CDR3 length: 15; clone size: .; J gene: TRBJ2-1; D gene: TRBD2; CDR3 DNA: TGTGCCTGGAGTGTAGGACTAGCGGGGAACAATGAGCAGTTCTTC; CDR3 protein: CAWSVGLAGNNEQFF
V gene: TRBV5-4; CDR3 length: 15; clone size: .; J gene: TRBJ1-2; D gene: .; CDR3 DNA: TGTGCCAGCAGCTTGAAGGGGCGCTGGGTCTATGGCTACACCTTC; CDR3 protein: CASSLKGRWVYGYTF
V gene: TRBV19; CDR3 length: 13; clone size: few; J gene: TRBJ2-7; D gene: .; CDR3 DNA: TGTGCCAGTAGTATCTATCAGGGGGGAGAGCAGTACTTC; CDR3 protein: CASSIYQGGEQYF
V gene: TRBV5-1; CDR3 length: 15; clone size: few; J gene: TRBJ1-1; D gene: .; CDR3 DNA: TGCGCCAGCAGCTTGGGAGGCAATTGGGGCACTGAAGCTTTCTTT; CDR3 protein: CASSLGGNWGTEAFF
V gene: TRBV5-8; CDR3 length: 18; clone size: few; J gene: TRBJ2-6; D gene: TRBD1; CDR3 DNA: TGTGCCAGCAGCCGGGGACAGGGCTTTAGCTCTGGGGCCAACGTCCTGACTTTC; CDR3 protein: CASSRGQGFSSGANVLTF
V gene: TRBV7-8; CDR3 length: 13; clone size: few; J gene: TRBJ1-3; D gene: .; CDR3 DNA: TGTGCCAGCAGCTTAGCCAGGGGAAACACCATATATTTT; CDR3 protein: CASSLARGNTIYF
V gene: TRBV9; CDR3 length: 19; clone size: .; J gene: TRBJ2-1; D gene: TRBD2; CDR3 DNA: TGTGCCAGCAGCGTAGGCAGGGGCACCGGGACTAGAGTCCGCAATGAGCAGTTCTTC; CDR3 protein: CASSVGRGTGTRVRNEQFF
V gene: TRBV30; CDR3 length: 11; clone size: .; J gene: TRBJ1-1; D gene: .; CDR3 DNA: TGTGCCCGTAGGGCGAACACTGAAGCTTTCTTT; CDR3 protein: CARRANTEAFF
V gene: TRBV4-2; CDR3 length: 16; clone size: .; J gene: TRBJ1-1; D gene: .; CDR3 DNA: TGTGCCAGCAGCCGACTAGAAGGAGCCTACAACACTGAAGCTTTCTTT; CDR3 protein: CASSRLEGAYNTEAFF
V gene: TRBV2; CDR3 length: 15; clone size: .; J gene: TRBJ1-1; D gene: TRBD1; CDR3 DNA: TGTGCCAGCAGCGGTACGGGACAGGAGAACACTGAAGCTTTCTTT; CDR3 protein: CASSGTGQENTEAFF
V gene: TRBV6-4; CDR3 length: 15; clone size: .; J gene: TRBJ1-1; D gene: .; CDR3 DNA: TGTGCCAGCAGTGACAGACCCGGCAGGGTCGCTGAAGCTTTCTTT; CDR3 protein: CASSDRPGRVAEAFF
V gene: TRBV5-4; CDR3 length: 16; clone size: .; J gene: TRBJ2-6; D gene: TRBD2; CDR3 DNA: TGTGCCAGCAGCCTGCTAGCGGAGTCTGGGGCCAACGTCCTGACTTTC; CDR3 protein: CASSLLAESGANVLTF
V gene: TRBV2; CDR3 length: 13; clone size: .; J gene: TRBJ1-5; D gene: .; CDR3 DNA: TGTGCCAGCAGTCCCCGGGGCAATCAGCCCCAGCATTTT; CDR3 protein: CASSPRGNQPQHF
V gene: TRBV7-2; CDR3 length: 16; clone size: .; J gene: TRBJ1-4; D gene: .; CDR3 DNA: TGTGCCAGCAGCTTAGGAGGCAGAAGGACTAATGAAAAACTGTTTTTT; CDR3 protein: CASSLGGRRTNEKLFF
V gene: TRBV27; CDR3 length: 16; clone size: .; J gene: TRBJ1-2; D gene: TRBD1; CDR3 DNA: TGTGCCAGCAGTCCCGGGGCAGGGGGCGGGCACTATGGCTACACCTTC; CDR3 protein: CASSPGAGGGHYGYTF
V gene: TRBV19; CDR3 length: 16; clone size: few; J gene: TRBJ1-5; D gene: TRBD1; CDR3 DNA: TGTGCCAGTAGTATTCCCGGGACAGTTAGCAATCAGCCCCAGCATTTT; CDR3 protein: CASSIPGTVSNQPQHF
V gene: TRBV4-3; CDR3 length: 14; clone size: once; J gene: TRBJ2-7; D gene: .; CDR3 DNA: TGCGCCAGCAGCCAAGCGTGGCGGGGCTACGAGCAGTACTTC; CDR3 protein: CASSQAWRGYEQYF
V gene: TRBV19; CDR3 length: 16; clone size: .; J gene: TRBJ1-1; D gene: TRBD1; CDR3 DNA: TGTGCCAGTAGACCGGGACAGAATTTCCCCTACACTGAAGCTTTCTTT; CDR3 protein: CASRPGQNFPYTEAFF
V gene: TRBV4-1; CDR3 length: 12; clone size: .; J gene: TRBJ1-2; D gene: .; CDR3 DNA: TGCGCCAGCAGCTTAGGGCCGGCGGGCTACACCTTC; CDR3 protein: CASSLGPAGYTF
V gene: TRBV6-6; CDR3 length: 13; clone size: .; J gene: TRBJ1-1; D gene: .; CDR3 DNA: TGTGCCAGCAGTTATGGGGCGGGGACTGAAGCTTTCTTT; CDR3 protein: CASSYGAGTEAFF
V gene: TRBV7-2; CDR3 length: 13; clone size: .; J gene: TRBJ2-3; D gene: .; CDR3 DNA: TGTGCCAGCAGCCCCCCTGCGCCTTATACGCAGTATTTT; CDR3 protein: CASSPPAPYTQYF
V gene: TRBV2; CDR3 length: 15; clone size: .; J gene: TRBJ2-7; D gene: TRBD1; CDR3 DNA: TGTGCCAGCAGTGTTCTACAGGGGGCGCTGGGGGAGCAGTACTTC; CDR3 protein: CASSVLQGALGEQYF
V gene: TRBV21-1; CDR3 length: 15; clone size: .; J gene: TRBJ2-5; D gene: .; CDR3 DNA: TGTGCCAGCAGCCCCCCGGGACAGGGGGGAGAGACCCAGTACTTC; CDR3 protein: CASSPPGQGGETQYF
V gene: TRBV28; CDR3 length: 14; clone size: .; J gene: TRBJ1-6; D gene: TRBD1; CDR3 DNA: TGTGCCAGCAGTACCAACCGGGACAGTTCACCCCTCCACTTT; CDR3 protein: CASSTNRDSSPLHF
V gene: TRBV28; CDR3 length: 14; clone size: .; J gene: TRBJ1-6; D gene: .; CDR3 DNA: TGTGCCAGCAGCCCAGAGGGGAGATGGGCACCCCTCCACTTT; CDR3 protein: CASSPEGRWAPLHF
V gene: TRBV29-1; CDR3 length: 14; clone size: .; J gene: TRBJ1-2; D gene: .; CDR3 DNA: TGCAGCGTGCCTCGAGCCCCTTCTAACTATGGCTACACCTTC; CDR3 protein: CSVPRAPSNYGYTF
V gene: TRBV10-2; CDR3 length: 13; clone size: .; J gene: TRBJ2-7; D gene: .; CDR3 DNA: TGCGCCAGCAGTGAGATGGGTTCCGGCGAGCAGTACTTC; CDR3 protein: CASSEMGSGEQYF
V gene: TRBV7-3; CDR3 length: 15; clone size: .; J gene: TRBJ2-6; D gene: .; CDR3 DNA: TGTGCCAGCAGCTTTACAGGGCCCGGGGCCAACGTCCTGACTTTC; CDR3 protein: CASSFTGPGANVLTF
V gene: TRBV19; CDR3 length: 15; clone size: medium-sized; J gene: TRBJ2-1; D gene: .; CDR3 DNA: TGTGCCAGTAGTATAGACCCGAGTGGGGTTCGGGGGCAGTTCTTC; CDR3 protein: CASSIDPSGVRGQFF
V gene: TRBV29-1; CDR3 length: 13; clone size: .; J gene: TRBJ2-7; D gene: .; CDR3 DNA: TGCAGCGTGGAGACTACAGGCTCCTACGAGCAGTACTTC; CDR3 protein: CSVETTGSYEQYF
V gene: TRBV9; CDR3 length: 15; clone size: .; J gene: TRBJ2-5; D gene: TRBD2; CDR3 DNA: TGTGCCAGCAGCCCTTCAGCGGGGCTCCAAGAGACCCAGTACTTC; CDR3 protein: CASSPSAGLQETQYF
V gene: TRBV7-2; CDR3 length: 19; clone size: .; J gene: TRBJ2-2; D gene: TRBD2; CDR3 DNA: TGTGCCAGCAGCCCTCGGGGGGACTTTTCGATGGGGGACACCGGGGAGCTGTTTTTT; CDR3 protein: CASSPRGDFSMGDTGELFF